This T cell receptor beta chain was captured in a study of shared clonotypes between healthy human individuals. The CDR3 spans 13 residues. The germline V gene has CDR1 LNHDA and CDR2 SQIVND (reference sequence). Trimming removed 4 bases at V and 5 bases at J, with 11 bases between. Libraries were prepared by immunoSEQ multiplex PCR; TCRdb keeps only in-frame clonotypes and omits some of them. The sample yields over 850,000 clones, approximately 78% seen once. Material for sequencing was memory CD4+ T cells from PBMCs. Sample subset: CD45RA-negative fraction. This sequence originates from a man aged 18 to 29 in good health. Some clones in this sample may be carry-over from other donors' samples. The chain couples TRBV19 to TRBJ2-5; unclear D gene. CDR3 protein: CASSKGLGETQYF. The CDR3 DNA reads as TGTGCCAGTAGTAAAGGGTTGGGGGAGACCCAGTACTTC.